Listed below are T cell receptor beta chains from one sample, sequenced in a study of T cell responses to AZD1222 COVID-19 vaccine. Only in-frame clones appear in the TCRdb table, and some are missing; sequencing was by immunoSEQ multiplex PCR. Here the sample spans tens of thousands of clones, around three quarters being singletons. Sample: peripheral blood, taken on day 0 of AZD1222 vaccination. The receptor set was obtained from an adult in good health. CDR3s include the opening cysteine and the closing phenylalanine or tryptophan. A D gene is named only where the DNA matches it firmly. The listing skips clone size in some rows; elsewhere it reads once, few, many or a size class.

J | D | size | V | DNA | CDR3
TRBJ1-5 | NA | NA | TRBV4-3 | TGCGCCAGCTCCGACAGCTTAGATCAGCCCCAGCATTTT | CASSDSLDQPQHF
TRBJ2-7 | NA | few | TRBV27 | TGTGCCAGCAGTCCTCTGAGGCAGGCTGGGGTCTACGAGCAGTACTTC | CASSPLRQAGVYEQYF
TRBJ2-1 | NA | once | TRBV6-5 | TGTGCCAGCCTGACCGCTACCAATGAGCAGTTCTTC | CASLTATNEQFF
TRBJ1-4 | NA | once | TRBV2 | TGTGCCAGCAGTGTGGAACAGGGTGCGGAAAAACTGTTTTTT | CASSVEQGAEKLFF
TRBJ2-2 | NA | NA | TRBV5-1 | TGCGCCAGCAGCACCGGACAGAACACCGGGGAGCTGTTTTTT | CASSTGQNTGELFF
TRBJ1-5 | NA | NA | TRBV6-5 | TGTGCCAGCAGTTACAGGGCGGACAGCAATCAGCCCCAGCATTTT | CASSYRADSNQPQHF
TRBJ1-5 | NA | NA | TRBV18 | TGTGCCAGCTCCGCAGAAGACGGCGCGTATAGCAATCAGCCCCAGCATTTT | CASSAEDGAYSNQPQHF
TRBJ2-7 | TRBD2 | NA | TRBV5-1 | TGCGCCAGCAGCTTGGTCAATAGCGGGGGGACCGAGCAGTACTTC | CASSLVNSGGTEQYF
TRBJ1-2 | NA | NA | TRBV6-5 | TGTGCCAGCAGTTACTCGGGGACACTCTATGGCTACACCTTC | CASSYSGTLYGYTF
TRBJ2-7 | NA | once | TRBV7-3 | TGTGCCAGCAGCTTAAATAACGCCTACGAGCAGTACTTC | CASSLNNAYEQYF
TRBJ1-6 | NA | NA | TRBV7-2 | TGTGCCAGCCCCTCTCGGGGGGACGGTAATTCACCCCTCCACTTT | CASPSRGDGNSPLHF
TRBJ1-6 | NA | NA | TRBV28 | TGTGCCAGCAGTTCCCTAGGGGGATCCAATTCACCCCTCCACTTT | CASSSLGGSNSPLHF
TRBJ1-5 | NA | few | TRBV19 | TGTGCCAGTAGTATCCGGGGTCAGCCCCAGCATTTT | CASSIRGQPQHF
TRBJ1-5 | NA | NA | TRBV4-2 | TGTGCCAGCAGCCAACGCGGCAATCAGCCCCAGCATTTT | CASSQRGNQPQHF
TRBJ1-1 | NA | NA | TRBV19 | TGTGCCAGTAGTATAGGCACTATAGAAGCTTTCTTT | CASSIGTIEAFF
TRBJ1-5 | TRBD1 | NA | TRBV6-6 | TGTGCCAGCAGGGAGACAGGGACTCAGCCCCAGCATTTT | CASRETGTQPQHF
TRBJ2-6 | NA | NA | TRBV6-6 | TGTGCCAGCAGGCCAAGGGACAACTCTGGGGCCAACGTCCTGACTTTC | CASRPRDNSGANVLTF
TRBJ1-2 | TRBD1 | NA | TRBV4-3 | TGCGCCAGCAGCCAAGATCATAGGGGAGGGACAGGCTATGGCTACACCTTC | CASSQDHRGGTGYGYTF
TRBJ1-2 | TRBD1 | few | TRBV29-1 | TGCAGCAGTCGACAGGGAGATGGCTACACCTTC | CSSRQGDGYTF
TRBJ1-2 | NA | NA | TRBV6-2/TRBV6-3 | TGTGCCAGCAGTTACCTGGGGCTTAACTATGGCTACACCTTC | CASSYLGLNYGYTF
TRBJ2-7 | TRBD1 | few | TRBV6-1 | TGTGCCAGCAGTGAGAAAGGGGGCTGGGACGAGCAGTACTTC | CASSEKGGWDEQYF
TRBJ2-2 | TRBD2 | NA | TRBV7-2 | TGTGCCAGCAGCCCGGGGGGTCCGAACACCGGGGAGCTGTTTTTT | CASSPGGPNTGELFF
TRBJ2-7 | NA | NA | TRBV9 | TGTGCCAGCAGCGCCCGAGGAGCGACCGACGAGCAGTACTTC | CASSARGATDEQYF
TRBJ1-4 | NA | medium-sized | TRBV4-3 | TGCGCCAGCAGCCAAGATAGAAAACTGTTTTTT | CASSQDRKLFF